This TCR beta chain was sequenced during a study of blood T cell repertoires in COVID-19. About the study: Some COVID-19 samples were acute and others convalescent; all came from the United States, Italy and Spain. T cells, B-cell-depleted T cells, or PBMCs provided the cDNA or gDNA that served as material.

Per the original data handling: Amplification with reference gene primers provided the estimates of nucleated cell counts. Assay: immunoSEQ multiplex PCR; the TCRdb copy retains only in-frame clones and omits some. V and J calls and clone size are copied from that table; D and trimming were computed from the DNA. Of roughly 200,000 clones listed, around 91% are singletons. In germline, CDR1 is MNHEY, CDR2 SVGAGI. The CDR3 extends over 14 amino acids. The germline V and J ends were trimmed by 0 bases and 2 bases, with 8 bases remaining between them. Sequencing used peripheral blood. This sequence originates from a man aged 50 or older with acute or convalescent COVID-19. The V gene is TRBV6-5, the J gene TRBJ2-7; weak D call: TRBD1 (6 bases). CDR3 DNA: TGTGCCAGCAGTTACTCGGGGGCCGCCTACGAGCAGTACGTC. Protein product: CASSYSGAAYEQYV.